This note documents a single T cell receptor beta chain sequence. Its cognate antigen has yet to be identified. Base quality data are lacking; no much larger clone is found one base away. This sample is part of a study of T-cell reconstitution after alpha-beta-depleted transplantation in children (dated by TCRdb to the mid-2010s). Background on the whole study: Using TCR repertoire profiling, the study quantitatively followed how T-cell immune reconstitution unfolded in children after TCRalphabeta/CD19-depleted allogeneic hematopoietic cell transplantation.

The CDR3 runs 15 amino acids, cysteine and phenylalanine included. The retained sequence is limited to the CDR3, 45 bases, with the frame set at the first base. The germline V gene (reference sequence) provides CDR1 MNHNY and CDR2 SVGAGI. A distance of 10 bases separates the germline ends of V and J, which lose 2 bases and 1 base respectively. Library construction relied on PCR. Reads for this sample came from an Illumina HiSeq 2500. TCR libraries were prepared with molecular barcoding, using unique molecular identifiers to normalize TCRbeta repertoire quantification. Starting from the raw public reads, TCRdb applied fastp trimming at Q25, assembled clones with MiXCR and retained in-frame beta chains. Every distinct CDR3 protein forms one entry, paired with its most common genes and DNA. The table for this sample lists about 340,000 distinct CDR3 sequences; about 14% of them were counted only once. The ten largest clones capture roughly 4.3% of the sample.

The clonotype was recovered from a human donor who donated a stem cell graft to a child with Fanconi anemia. The sequences come from PBMCs, collected from the stem cell graft. The chain couples TRBV6-6 to TRBJ2-3, with a weak D call of TRBD2 (7 bases match). The encoded CDR3 is CASSYRGGGTDTQYF. The sequenced DNA: TGTGCCAGCAGTTACAGGGGGGGGGGCACAGATACGCAGTATTTT.